This T cell receptor (beta chain) derives from a study of blood T cell repertoires in COVID-19. Study summary: Donors in the United States, Italy and Spain gave samples during acute or convalescent COVID-19. T cells, B-cell-depleted T cells, or PBMCs supplied cDNA or gDNA.

In the original processing: By means of reference gene primer amplification, nucleated cell counts were estimated. The method was immunoSEQ multiplex PCR; TCRdb's version includes in-frame clones alone and lacks a portion of them. V, J and clone size derive from that table, while D and trimming were established from the DNA sequence. The sample holds 250,000 to 350,000 clones, under 95% seen once. The study counted Cohort 3 donors as recovered given two negative PCRs, clearance, or symptom resolution. The J segment lost 1 base and the V segment lost 5 bases, leaving 10 bases of the junction unmatched. This CDR3 region has 17 residues. Germline V gene data show CDR1 as KGHSH and CDR2 as LQKENI.

Sequencing used PBMCs or T cells enriched from blood (not recorded which). This chain joins TRBV18 and TRBJ2-1; the match to TRBD1 covers 8 bases. The source of this sequence is a man aged 60 to 69 who had recovered from COVID-19. The CDR3 spells CASSTKDRVGSYNEQFF. As DNA, the CDR3 is TGTGCCAGCTCAACCAAGGACAGGGTCGGATCCTACAATGAGCAGTTCTTC.